The present T cell receptor beta chain was sequenced within a study of T cells in women clearing cervical HPV infection. Across the whole study: Controls' single incident HPV16 infection cleared within 12 months without precancer. Case blood drawn at lesion detection; control blood after infection cleared. Case blood was drawn a median about 150 days after lesion detection.

Study outcomes and limitations: Repertoire richness, not evenness, was significantly elevated in CIN3+ cases versus controls.

The germline gives CDR1 SGHDT, CDR2 YYEEEE. This CDR3 has 14 residues. Trimming at V came to 3 bases and at J to 7 bases, leaving 9 bases not matched to a gene. Method: immunoSEQ multiplex PCR; TCRdb's copy keeps in-frame clones and lacks some. Recorded here are around 31,000 clones; the top ten clones represent more than 4%. Details on this clone: Its target is not known. The sequenced fragment ends 3 residues before the CDR3 boundary, so the rest is inferred from the germline J gene.

The TCR comes from a woman between 18 and 70 years old with a cervical HPV16 infection that either progressed to CIN3+ or cleared (not recorded which). The material sequenced was blood buffy coat. The chain is built from TRBV5-6 and TRBJ1-2, with 7 bases lining up with TRBD1. The covered CDR3 bases are TGTGCCAGCAGCTCACCTCGGGACAGAACTGGC. It yields the protein CASSSPRDRTG. The complete CDR3 sequence is CASSSPRDRTGYTF.